The 16 T cell receptor beta chains reported below all come from one sample, sequenced in a study of OX40 agonist ivuxolimab in advanced cancers. Profiled with immunoSEQ multiplex PCR; TCRdb holds only in-frame clones, not every one. Among some 49,000 clones listed, 70% to 90% were seen once. Sequencing used CD4+ or CD8+ T cells sorted from blood, obtained in a trial of the OX40 agonist ivuxolimab. The receptor source for this set is an adult with an advanced solid tumor such as melanoma, head and neck, liver or kidney cancer.

This rearrangement joins TRBV11-3 to TRBJ1-2; D gene uncertain. The CDR3 has 10 amino acids. V dropped 7 bases and J dropped 7 bases, with 7 bases sitting between them. The V gene's germline CDR1 is SGHNT and CDR2 YENEEA. CDR3 amino acids: CASTEGGYTF. The CDR3 DNA follows: TGTGCCAGCACGGAGGGTGGCTACACCTTC.

The chain uses TRBV6-1 and TRBJ2-3; 7 nucleotides match TRBD2. The CDR3 has 16 residues. V lost 4 bases to trimming and J lost 3 bases; unmatched junction nucleotides: 10. CDR1 and CDR2 (germline): MNHNS, SASEGT. Written as DNA, the CDR3 is TGTGCCAGCAGTGCCCGCGTCCAGGGAGGGACAGATACGCAGTATTTT. Its protein product is CASSARVQGGTDTQYF.

The chain combines TRBV6-5 with TRBJ2-5; TRBD1 might be the D (6 bases). CDR1 and CDR2 (germline): MNHEY, SVGAGI. V lost 6 bases, J lost 2 bases, and 16 bases lay in between. The CDR3 length is 15 residues. As DNA, the CDR3 is TGTGCCAGCAGCGCCGGGACACCAGAACAAGAGACCCAGTACTTC. This translates into CASSAGTPEQETQYF.

The chain recombines TRBV6-5 with TRBJ2-5; D is possibly TRBD2 (7 bases). CDR1 and CDR2 from the germline V gene are MNHEY and SVGAGI. V lost 5 bases and J lost 10, with 17 bases in between. The CDR3 totals 13 residues. Here the CDR3 reads CASSGGARIGQYF. The CDR3 DNA reads as TGTGCCAGCAGTGGGGGGGCACGAATAGGCCAGTACTTC.

The CDR3: CAWSYSGSIYTF. The CDR3 DNA follows: TGTGCCTGGAGTTATAGCGGAAGCATCTACACCTTC. This chain connects TRBV30 to TRBJ1-2, with D uncertain. Germline CDR1 is GTSNPN and CDR2 is SVGIG (reference sequence). V was pared by 2 bases and J by 10 bases, with 14 bases between. CDR3 size: 12 residues.

This rearrangement joins TRBV6-6 to TRBJ1-2, with D tentatively TRBD1 (6 bases). The CDR3 has 14 residues. Germline V lookup: CDR1 MNHNY, CDR2 SVGAGI (reference sequence). With 5 bases removed from V and 3 bases from J, the gap between germline ends came to 13 bases. For the CDR3, the DNA is TGTGCCAGCAGTCGGGGGCAACTACACTATGGCTACACCTTC. Translated, it gives CASSRGQLHYGYTF.

This chain connects TRBV10-3 to TRBJ2-1, with TRBD2 matching over 9 bases. CDR3 length: 17 amino acids. The junction had 11 bases not matched to a gene; V was cut back by 6 bases and J by 2 bases. CDR1 and CDR2 from the germline V gene are ENHRY and SYGVKD. The CDR3 DNA is TGTGCCATCAGGCCCACTAGCGGGCGAGGCGCCTACAATGAGCAGTTCTTC. Its protein product is CAIRPTSGRGAYNEQFF.

A few counts support this clone. CDR3 sequence: CASSLVGGQEQPQHF. CDR3 nucleotides: TGCGCCAGCAGCTTGGTGGGGGGGCAGGAGCAGCCCCAGCATTTT. V is TRBV5-1 and J is TRBJ1-5, with TRBD1 as a possible D gene (6 bases). Trimming left V 0 bases short and J 7 bases short, with 14 bases between. Germline V gene lookup returns CDR1 SGHRS and CDR2 YFSETQ. CDR3 length: 15 residues. Looking up the rest from reference TRBV5-1 and TRBJ1-5 gives the full variable domain: KAGVTQTPRYLIKTRGQQVTLSCSPISGHRSVSWYQQTPGQGLQFLFEYFSETQRNKGNFPGRFSGRQFSNSRSEMNVSTLELGDSALYLCASSLVGGQEQPQHFGDGTRLSIL.

This clone showed up just once. This chain connects TRBV7-5 to TRBJ2-7; no check of the table's D call, TRBD1, against the DNA was made. TRBV7-5 is a documented pseudogene. The CDR3 is made up of 15 amino acids. The CDR3 protein is CASSIGQDISYEQYF. Written as DNA, the CDR3 is TGTGCCAGCAGCATTGGACAGGACATCTCCTACGAGCAGTACTTC.

This chain uses TRBV5-4 with TRBJ1-2; D is unresolved. The CDR3 covers 13 residues. Trimming pared 0 bases from V and 3 bases from J, leaving 6 bases between. In germline, CDR1 is SGHNT, CDR2 YYREEE (reference sequence). CDR3: CASSLGADYGYTF. CDR3 in DNA: TGTGCCAGCAGCTTGGGGGCCGACTATGGCTACACCTTC. Looking up the rest from reference TRBV5-4 and TRBJ1-2 gives the full variable domain: ETGVTQSPTHLIKTRGQQVTLRCSSQSGHNTVSWYQQALGQGPQFIFQYYREEENGRGNFPPRFSGLQFPNYSSELNVNALELDDSALYLCASSLGADYGYTFGSGTRLTVV.

The chain employs TRBV5-1 and TRBJ2-1; D is possibly TRBD1 (6 bases). Per germline, CDR1 SGHRS and CDR2 YFSETQ. The CDR3 length is 19 residues. Deletions cut 0 bases from V and 1 base from J, with 20 bases between. CDR3 in amino acids: CASSLAIGQGRNSYNEQFF. CDR3 DNA sequence: TGCGCCAGCAGCTTGGCCATAGGCCAGGGGCGGAATTCCTACAATGAGCAGTTCTTC. Combining the CDR3 with reference TRBV5-1 and TRBJ2-1 gives the whole variable domain KAGVTQTPRYLIKTRGQQVTLSCSPISGHRSVSWYQQTPGQGLQFLFEYFSETQRNKGNFPGRFSGRQFSNSRSEMNVSTLELGDSALYLCASSLAIGQGRNSYNEQFFGPGTRLTVL.

This clone was counted between two and nine times. CDR3 sequence: CASSGDRGGYGYTF. The CDR3 DNA is TGTGCCAGTAGTGGAGACAGGGGAGGGTATGGCTACACCTTC. V is TRBV19 and J is TRBJ1-2, with 8 bases aligning to TRBD1. In germline, CDR1 is LNHDA, CDR2 SQIVND (reference sequence). Trimming at V came to 5 bases and at J to 5 bases, leaving 7 bases not matched to a gene. The CDR3 covers 14 residues.

The chain is built from TRBV2 and TRBJ2-5; TRBD1 aligns across 9 bases. The J call is in doubt because the DNA end fits TRBJ2-7 better. This CDR3 has 15 residues. Germline lookup yields CDR1 SNHLY and CDR2 FYNNEI. The CDR3 loop is CASSPRTGASYEQYF. The CDR3 DNA reads TGTGCCAGCAGTCCCAGGACAGGGGCCTCCTACGAGCAGTACTTC.

This sequence joins TRBV5-1 and TRBJ2-1; possibly TRBD2 for D (6 bases). Germline V CDR1 and CDR2: SGHRS, YFSETQ. The V end was cut by 4 bases, the J end by 6 bases, with 14 bases between. This CDR3 comprises 14 residues. CDR3 sequence (DNA): TGCGCCAGCAGCCTGGAGGGGCCACCCAATGAGCAGTTCTTC. This sequence encodes CASSLEGPPNEQFF.

V and J are TRBV11-2 and TRBJ2-2; D not resolved. Germline V gene data show CDR1 as SGHAT and CDR2 as FQNNGV. The CDR3 spans 15 residues. Trimming removed 0 bases from V and 3 bases from J, with 8 bases in between. The CDR3 spells CASSLDRSHTGELFF. CDR3 nucleotides: TGTGCCAGCAGCTTAGACCGCTCCCACACCGGGGAGCTGTTTTTT.

J is TRBJ2-6 and V is TRBV6-5, with a possible D match to TRBD1 (6 bases). Between the trimmed V and J ends, which lost 7 bases and 1 base, there was a span of 11 bases. The germline gives CDR1 MNHEY, CDR2 SVGAGI. The CDR3 covers 15 residues. The CDR3 region has the DNA TGTGCCAGCACCACAGGGTCTTCTGGGGCCAACGTCCTGACTTTC. Translation: CASTTGSSGANVLTF.